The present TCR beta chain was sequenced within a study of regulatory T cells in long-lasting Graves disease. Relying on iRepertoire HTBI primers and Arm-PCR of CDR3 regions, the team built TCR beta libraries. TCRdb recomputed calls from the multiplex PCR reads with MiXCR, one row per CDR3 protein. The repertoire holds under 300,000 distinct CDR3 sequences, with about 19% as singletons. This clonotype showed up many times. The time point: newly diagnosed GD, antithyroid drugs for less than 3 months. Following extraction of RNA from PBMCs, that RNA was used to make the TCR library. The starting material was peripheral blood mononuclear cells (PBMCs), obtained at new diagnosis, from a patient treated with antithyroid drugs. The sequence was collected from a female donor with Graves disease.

CDR3 in DNA: TGTGCCAGCAGTGAAGCTCGGACAGGGAGTGGCTACACCTTC. Encoded protein: CASSEARTGSGYTF. The chain couples TRBV6-1 to TRBJ1-2; 8 bases are shared with TRBD1. V lost 0 bases to trimming and J lost 7 bases; unmatched junction nucleotides: 4. Germline CDR1 is MNHNS and CDR2 is SASEGT. The CDR3 spans 14 residues.